This TCR beta chain was recorded in a study of blood T cells in healthy people across ages. Concerning this clonotype: Compared with germline, one end of the junction differs, possibly owing to a read error.

Primers used in a second PCR of about 6 to 11 cycles were a sample-barcoded 5' primer and a J-beta primer mix. TCRdb itself ran the 5' RACE reads through MiXCR, one entry per CDR3 protein. The sample includes about 930,000 distinct CDR3 sequences, about 29% of them seen just once. CDR1 SGHAT and CDR2 FQNNGV come from the germline V gene. There are 14 residues in the CDR3. These same data were also listed under a study on T cells of mothers and their children. That work adds: Samples were obtained from a few healthy Caucasian mothers and their six children.

The sample comprised blood. The source is a woman aged 35 to 49 in good health. This chain links TRBV11-2 with TRBJ1-4; D perhaps matches TRBD1 (5 bases). In DNA, the CDR3 is TGTGCCAGCAGCCGAATTGTGGGGGGTGAAAACCTGTTTTTT. It translates to CASSRIVGGENLFF.